The present entry profiles one T cell receptor (beta chain) with its context. The antigen is not known. This sample was included in a study of T cell repertoires in cytomegalovirus infection. Whole-study findings and limits: Clonotype analysis showed dominance of the ex vivo response by HLA-C-restricted CMV-specific TCR beta clonotypes.

CDR3 length: 15 amino acids. Germline V gives CDR1 MDHEN, CDR2 SYDVKM. The V end lost 4 bases, the J end lost 1 base, and 10 bases lay between the germline ends. TCRdb re-derived calls from the reads in MiXCR, one entry per CDR3 protein. The repertoire holds 230,000 or so distinct CDR3 sequences, with about 15% as singletons. V and J are TRBV28 and TRBJ2-2; D gene uncertain. The sample was CD8+ T cells from PBMCs. The sequence was collected from a human donor in good health (CMV status not recorded). Some clones in this sample may be carry-over from other donors' samples. This chain's CDR3 is CASSSMGMNTGELFF. CDR3 in DNA: TGTGCCAGCAGTTCAATGGGGATGAACACCGGGGAGCTGTTTTTT.